This T cell receptor (beta chain) was found in a study of blood T cells in healthy people across ages. Of note for this clonotype: The antigen is unknown.

Broader study findings: Significant beta diversity loss was already apparent by age roughly 43, declining roughly linearly.

The CDR3 extends over 16 amino acids. Looked up from germline, CDR1 is LGHNA and CDR2 is YNFKEQ. The authors ran a second PCR of roughly 6 to 12 cycles using a sample-barcoded 5' primer and a J-beta primer mix. Researchers report that a template-switch adaptor with 12 random nucleotides tagged each cDNA molecule. TCRdb fed the 5' RACE reads into MiXCR, producing one record per CDR3 protein. The repertoire includes fewer than 1,000,000 distinct CDR3 sequences, about 46% of them detected once, and less than 20% sits in the top ten. The chain uses TRBV4-2 and TRBJ2-5, with 13 bases aligning to TRBD2. Matching the DNA end better, TRBJ2-7 makes the J call doubtful. This clonotype originated in an elderly man in good health. Material: blood. This CDR3 reads CASSRETSGGFYEQYF. In nucleotides, the CDR3 is TGTGCCAGCAGCCGGGAGACTAGCGGGGGGTTCTACGAGCAGTACTTC.